The entry below describes one T cell receptor (beta chain). Its matching antigen is unknown. Unmatched junction bases numbered 7, after V lost 2 bases and J lost 15 bases. The CDR3 consists of 12 residues. The germline gives CDR1 MGHRA, CDR2 YSYEKL. The data belong to a study of T cell repertoires in cytomegalovirus infection. Study-level information: CMV epitopes in the study were HLA-C-restricted (recently identified) and HLA-B-restricted (well studied). Through public TCR beta signatures, both CMV infection and matching HLA type were indicated. Regarding the study as a whole: Within the response measured ex vivo, HLA-C-restricted CMV-specific TCR beta clonotypes were dominant.

TCRdb itself ran the reads through MiXCR, one entry per CDR3 protein. Among roughly 860,000 distinct CDR3 sequences listed, around a third were seen once. The sequence derives from a human donor in good health (CMV status not recorded). Some clones in this sample may be carry-over from other donors' samples. The sample was cultured CD8+ T cells from PBMCs, taken from culture after CMV antigen stimulation. The genes are TRBV4-1 and TRBJ2-1, with 7 bases lining up with TRBD1. CDR3 DNA: TGCGCCAGCAGCCAAAACCGGGACAGCCCGTTCTTC. Translated, it gives CASSQNRDSPFF.